This T cell receptor (beta chain) was identified in a study of cytomegalovirus exposure and HLA in healthy donors. In the case of this clone: The antigen is undetermined.

Notes on the study in general: A few of the chains that were CMV-associated were confirmed in vitro to be specific for CMV antigens. Cytomegalovirus association was listed for approximately 160 TCR beta chains. Sequencing had likely introduced a cluster of highly shared sequence variants as an artifact. Most TCR sequences showed up rarely, but some public TCRs showed up in many donors.

CDR3 length: 13 residues. Germline CDR1 SEHNR, CDR2 FQNEAQ (reference sequence). V was cut by 5 bases and J by 9 bases, with 17 bases left in between. PCR used 60 Vbeta primers and 13 Jbeta primers. Some clones are missing from TCRdb's copy, which holds only in-frame ones; the method was immunoSEQ multiplex PCR. The table has about 190,000 clones, 80% seen once; the top ten hold roughly 0.7%. Input material: PBMCs. The source of this sequence is a boy aged 5-17 years in good health and CMV-seronegative. The chain is built from TRBV7-9 and TRBJ2-7; no reliable D call. CDR3 coding DNA: TGTGCCAGCAGCCTATTAGATGTCGCAGGGCAGTACTTC. It codes for CASSLLDVAGQYF.